These 12 T cell receptor beta chains were all obtained from the same sample, sequenced in a study of tumor-infiltrating lymphocytes in primary liver carcinoma. Starting material of 450 to 500 ng total RNA yielded TCR beta cDNA via a constant-region primer. The TCR beta library was amplified through three nested multiplex PCR rounds in a modified ARM-PCR procedure. The first two PCR rounds, approximately 10 cycles each, used TRBV1-TRBV30 forward primers and a C-beta reverse primer. TCRdb ran MiXCR on the multiplex PCR reads and lists one entry per CDR3 protein. The table lists tens of thousands of distinct CDR3 sequences, around 76% of them singletons. From unsorted bulk tissue weighing roughly 18-31 mg, DNA and RNA were co-extracted. The sequenced sample consisted of liver tumor tissue from sampling region 1. Subset meaning: tumor region T1, superior pole. These receptors were taken from a man in his forties or fifties with primary liver carcinoma and hepatitis B virus infection.

Note on this clonotype: A read error may produce the germline difference seen at one junction end. The rearrangement uses TRBV11-2 and TRBJ2-2, with D possibly matching TRBD2 (7 bases). The germline V gene encodes CDR1 SGHAT and CDR2 FQNNGV. This CDR3 has 17 residues. The CDR3 bases are TGTGCCTGCAGCCTAGCATTAGGGGGGGCGAATACCGGGGAGCTGTTTTTT. It encodes CACSLALGGANTGELFF.

This clonotype was detected ten times or more. This rearrangement joins TRBV4-2 to TRBJ2-7, with D maybe TRBD1 (6 bases). The germline V gene encodes CDR1 LGHNA and CDR2 YNFKEQ. The CDR3 has 16 residues. V gave up 1 base and J gave up 3 bases, with 16 bases separating them. The CDR3 protein is CASSQGHREGGYEQYF. The DNA for the CDR3 is TGTGCCAGCAGCCAAGGGCACAGGGAAGGGGGCTACGAGCAGTACTTC.

The chain employs TRBV30 and TRBJ1-3; unclear D gene. CDR3 length: 14 amino acids. CDR1 GTSNPN and CDR2 SVGIG come from the germline V gene (reference sequence). The V gene lost 5 bases and the J gene lost 7 bases, with 18 bases spanning the gap. Here the CDR3 reads CAWSVGNFGNTIYF. For the CDR3, the DNA is TGTGCCTGGTCAGTGGGCAATTTTGGGAACACCATATATTTT.

Of note for this clonotype: Possible read error: a much larger clone is one base away. No conserved phenylalanine or tryptophan ends this CDR3, so it is likely a read error. V and J are TRBV29-1 and TRBJ2-3; 7 bases agree with TRBD2. The CDR3 contains 14 residues. V lost 7 bases to trimming and J lost 2 bases; unmatched junction nucleotides: 9. Germline V gene data show CDR1 as SQVTM and CDR2 as ANQGSEA. The DNA for the CDR3 is TGCAGCGCCGGGCGGGAGATAATCACAGATACGCAGTATTCT. Protein sequence: CSAGREIITDTQYS.

About this clonotype: Mismatch with germline at one junction end may stem from a read error. V and J are TRBV11-2 and TRBJ2-5; 8 nucleotides line up with TRBD2. The CDR3 contains 16 residues. Germline CDR1 is SGHAT and CDR2 is FQNNGV. CDR3 protein: CVSNQTLGGGKEIQYF. CDR3 bases: TGTGTCAGCAACCAAACTCTTGGCGGGGGGAAAGAGATCCAGTACTTC. Full variable domain (outside the CDR3, taken from reference TRBV11-2 and TRBJ2-5): EAGVAQSPRYKIIEKRQSVAFWCNPISGHATLYWYQQILGQGPKLLIQFQNNGVVDDSQLPKDRFSAERLKGVDSTLKIQPAKLEDSAVYLCVSNQTLGGGKEIQYFGPGTRLLVL.

This clonotype was seen ten or more times. Being one base from a much bigger clone, this may be a read error. V is TRBV5-6 and J is TRBJ2-5, with a possible D match to TRBD1 (6 bases). The CDR3 has 15 amino acids. The V gene's germline CDR1 is SGHDT and CDR2 YYEEEE. CDR3 DNA sequence: TGTGCCAGCAGCCTCCCCCGGACAGATGAAGAGACCCGGTACTTC. Translation: CASSLPRTDEETRYF.

This chain connects TRBV20-1 to TRBJ2-4; 9 nucleotides align to TRBD2. From germline, CDR1 is DFQATT and CDR2 SNEGSKA (reference sequence). Unmatched junction bases numbered 6, after V lost 0 bases and J lost 3 bases. This CDR3 is 16 amino acids long. CDR3 loop: CSARDTQREVKNIQYF. DNA for the CDR3: TGCAGTGCTAGAGATACCCAGCGGGAGGTCAAAAACATTCAGTACTTC.

Comments on this clonotype: One end of the junction is discordant with germline, which a read error may explain. The gene calls are TRBV7-8 and TRBJ2-1, with D perhaps matching TRBD2 (5 bases). CDR1 is SGHVS, CDR2 FQNEAQ, per germline. This CDR3 is 18 amino acids long. In DNA, the CDR3 is TGTTCCAGCAACCCTCTTGGAGGCTCAGCGGTCTCCTACAATGAGCAGTTCTTC. Protein sequence: CSSNPLGGSAVSYNEQFF.

The rearrangement uses TRBV11-3 and TRBJ2-4; 13 nucleotides align to TRBD2. The germline V gene encodes CDR1 SGHNT and CDR2 YENEEA. Germline trimming cut 5 bases from V and 1 base from J; bases unmatched to any gene: 8. The CDR3 length is 18 residues. CDR3 sequence reads: CASSQELAGGFAKNIQYF. The CDR3 DNA is TGTGCCAGCAGCCAAGAACTAGCGGGAGGGTTCGCCAAAAACATTCAGTACTTC.

In this sample, this clonotype turned up a few times. A much more abundant neighbour one base away suggests this may be a read error. As the CDR3 is not closed by the conserved phenylalanine or tryptophan, this likely results from a read error. The chain links TRBV5-1 to TRBJ1-1; D may be TRBD1 (5 bases). Germline V gene lookup returns CDR1 SGHRS and CDR2 YFSETQ. The CDR3 is made up of 14 amino acids. V dropped 4 bases and J dropped 2 bases, with 12 bases sitting between them. The DNA for the CDR3 is TGCGCCAGCAGCCCGGGCGGGGGAAACACTGAAGCTTTCTAT. Translation: CASSPGGGNTEAFY.

Points on this clonotype: This may be a read error: a much more frequent sequence differs by one nucleotide. V usage is TRBV6-5 and J usage is TRBJ1-4; maybe TRBD1 (5 bases). The CDR3 loop spans 14 amino acids. From germline, CDR1 is MNHEY and CDR2 SVGAGI. The CDR3 spells CVSRVGSLGEKLFF. The CDR3 DNA follows: TGCGTCAGCAGGGTAGGATCGTTGGGTGAAAAACTGTTTTTT.

Only a few counts were recorded for this clonotype. V gene TRBV20-1 combines with J gene TRBJ2-5, with 8 bases lining up with TRBD1. Per the germline V gene, CDR1 is DFQATT and CDR2 is SNEGSKA (reference sequence). The CDR3 is 14 residues long. With V trimmed by 4 bases and J by 0 bases, 4 bases remained unmatched. The CDR3 loop reads CSAKRTGHQETQYF. The CDR3, as DNA: TGCAGTGCTAAAAGGACAGGGCACCAAGAGACCCAGTACTTC.